These 30 T cell receptor beta chains were all obtained from the same sample, sequenced in a study of cytomegalovirus exposure and HLA in healthy donors. Primers: 60 Vbeta forward and 13 Jbeta reverse. The repertoire was sequenced with immunoSEQ multiplex PCR; TCRdb's copy has only in-frame clones and lacks some. The repertoire has some 170,000 clones, about 9% of them found once; the top ten carry 1% to 1.5%. The material sequenced was PBMCs. These receptors were collected from a woman aged 25-40 years in good health and CMV-seropositive.

The CDR3 loop is CASSLWAGGDTEAFF. The CDR3 bases are TGTGCCAGCAGCTTGTGGGCGGGAGGTGACACTGAAGCTTTCTTT. The chain is built from TRBV7-9 and TRBJ1-1; D gene uncertain. V was pared by 3 bases and J by 3 bases, with 14 bases between. The CDR3 has 15 amino acids. Germline CDR1 SEHNR, CDR2 FQNEAQ (reference sequence).

The genes are TRBV7-6 and TRBJ2-1, with TRBD2 matching over 11 bases. Germline V CDR1 and CDR2: SGHVS, FNYEAQ. The CDR3 is 16 amino acids. V was clipped by 6 bases and J by 0 bases; unmatched bases: 4. This CDR3 is CASSYTSGSSYNEQFF. The CDR3 DNA follows: TGTGCCAGCAGTTACACTAGCGGGAGCTCCTACAATGAGCAGTTCTTC.

This clone has more than one count but fewer than ten. The rearrangement links TRBV6-5 to TRBJ2-7, with TRBD2 matching over 9 bases. Per germline, CDR1 MNHEY and CDR2 SVGAGI. The CDR3 is 15 amino acids. The ends lost 0 bases at V and 2 bases at J; junction bases unmatched: 2. The CDR3 DNA reads TGTGCCAGCAGTTACTCGGAGCGGGGGGCCTACGAGCAGTACTTC. Protein sequence: CASSYSERGAYEQYF.

The V call is TRBV29-1, the J call TRBJ2-7, with TRBD1 matching over 7 bases. Trimming at V came to 6 bases and at J to 0 bases, leaving 5 bases not matched to a gene. The CDR3 loop spans 13 amino acids. Germline V gene lookup returns CDR1 SQVTM and CDR2 ANQGSEA. CDR3 in amino acids: CSVGDSSSYEQYF. CDR3 sequence (DNA): TGCAGCGTGGGGGACAGCAGCTCCTACGAGCAGTACTTC.

The chain employs TRBV19 and TRBJ2-6; D is uncertain. The CDR3 contains 16 residues. Germline loops: CDR1 LNHDA, CDR2 SQIVND (reference sequence). V was clipped by 3 bases and J by 1 base, with 10 bases between them. The CDR3 loop reads CASSIPLSSGANVLTF. In DNA form, the CDR3 reads TGTGCCAGTAGTATCCCTTTGAGTTCTGGGGCCAACGTCCTGACTTTC.

The gene calls are TRBV2 and TRBJ1-5; a possible D gene is TRBD1 (6 bases). Between the trimmed V and J ends, which lost 4 bases and 5 bases, there was a span of 9 bases. The CDR3 covers 13 residues. CDR1 SNHLY and CDR2 FYNNEI come from the germline V gene. CDR3 loop: CASSGGRDQPQHF. The CDR3 nucleotides read TGTGCCAGCAGTGGGGGGCGCGATCAGCCCCAGCATTTT.

The sample holds a few counts of this clone. This chain joins TRBV10-2 and TRBJ2-3; 16 positions agree with TRBD2. The CDR3 covers 21 residues. Germline loops: CDR1 WSHSY, CDR2 SAAADI. After removal of 4 bases from V and 4 bases from J, the junction contained 17 bases not matched to a gene. CDR3 sequence reads: CASSGDRTGTSGRARADTQYF. CDR3 coding DNA: TGCGCCAGCAGTGGGGACAGGACCGGGACTAGCGGGAGGGCCAGGGCAGATACGCAGTATTTT.

The chain links TRBV18 to TRBJ1-2; 9 nucleotides line up with TRBD1. With V trimmed by 3 bases and J by 5 bases, 1 base remained unmatched. The CDR3 length is 13 residues. The germline CDR1 and CDR2 sequences are KGHSH and LQKENI. The chain's CDR3 is CASSPTGGYGYTF. The DNA for the CDR3 is TGTGCCAGCTCACCGACAGGGGGGTATGGCTACACCTTC.

Here the CDR3 DNA reads TGCGCCAGCAGCTTGGTAGGCGGGACGAAGTACGAGCAGTACTTC. This sequence encodes CASSLVGGTKYEQYF. The rearrangement links TRBV5-1 to TRBJ2-7; D might be TRBD2 (6 bases). V shed 0 bases and J shed 4 bases, with 14 bases lying between them. CDR3 length: 15 residues. Germline values: CDR1 SGHRS, CDR2 YFSETQ.

The chain is built from TRBV11-2 and TRBJ2-7; D perhaps matches TRBD1 (6 bases). The CDR3 has 14 residues. Germline values: CDR1 SGHAT, CDR2 FQNNGV. V was cut by 0 bases and J by 4 bases, with 10 bases left in between. CDR3 DNA: TGTGCCAGCAGCTTAGAGGGCAGGGGTTACGAGCAGTACTTC. It is translated as CASSLEGRGYEQYF.

This clone was counted between two and nine times. The chain combines TRBV15 with TRBJ1-5; maybe TRBD1 (5 bases). V was pared by 1 base and J by 2 bases, with 21 bases between. The CDR3 is made up of 19 amino acids. Germline CDR1 and CDR2: LNHNV and YYDKDF (reference sequence). The chain's CDR3 is CATSRGGGGRALRNQPQHF. In nucleotides, the CDR3 is TGTGCCACCAGCAGAGGGGGGGGTGGCAGGGCCCTTCGCAATCAGCCCCAGCATTTT.

This clone was seen more than once but under ten times. The chain links TRBV30 to TRBJ2-4, with 7 nucleotides matching TRBD1. CDR1 GTSNPN and CDR2 SVGIG come from the germline V gene (reference sequence). This CDR3 has 14 amino acids. J was trimmed by 0 bases and V by 4 bases; bases with no gene match: 3. CDR3 sequence: CAWKDRVAKNIQYF. CDR3 nucleotides: TGTGCCTGGAAAGACAGGGTAGCCAAAAACATTCAGTACTTC.

In this sample, this clone turned up a few times. CDR3 loop: CASMGGTGRRFREQYF. CDR3 DNA: TGTGCCAGCATGGGAGGGACCGGGAGGCGGTTTAGGGAGCAGTACTTC. This chain links TRBV6-4 with TRBJ2-7; 7 bases match TRBD2. J gave up 7 bases and V 7 bases, and 19 bases lay outside the gene matches. The CDR3 runs to 16 residues. Per the germline V gene, CDR1 is MRHNA and CDR2 is SNTAGT.

This chain joins TRBV14 and TRBJ2-7; no clear D. V lost 0 bases and J 4 bases, leaving 4 bases between the germline ends. The CDR3 is 12 residues long. Looked up from germline, CDR1 is SGHDN and CDR2 is FVKESK. The CDR3 DNA is TGTGCCAGCAGCCAAGAAATATACGAGCAGTACTTC. This encodes CASSQEIYEQYF.

About this clone itself: The junction shows a germline mismatch at one end, possibly a read error. The V and J genes are TRBV15 and TRBJ2-7; D remains unclear. The CDR3 loop spans 14 amino acids. Germline CDR1 reads LNHNV; CDR2 reads YYDKDF (reference sequence). The CDR3 DNA sequence: TGTGCCACCAGTCGGCGGCCCATTTCCTCCGAGCAGTACTTC. This sequence encodes CATSRRPISSEQYF.

V is TRBV7-9 and J is TRBJ2-1, with TRBD2 identical over 7 bases. The CDR3 sequence is 12 residues long. J gave up 7 bases and V 5 bases, and 2 bases lay outside the gene matches. CDR1 and CDR2 from the germline V gene are SEHNR and FQNEAQ (reference sequence). The CDR3 spells CASSLSGNEQFF. In DNA, the CDR3 is TGTGCCAGCAGCCTTAGCGGGAATGAGCAGTTCTTC.

The rearrangement uses TRBV5-1 and TRBJ1-1; possible D gene TRBD1, 6 bases. Per germline, CDR1 SGHRS and CDR2 YFSETQ. The CDR3 is made up of 17 amino acids. Trimming pared 3 bases from V and 3 bases from J, leaving 21 bases between. This CDR3 is CASSSNPGQPLDTEAFF. The CDR3 region has the DNA TGCGCCAGCAGCTCGAACCCTGGACAGCCTCTGGACACTGAAGCTTTCTTT.

This chain joins TRBV18 and TRBJ1-4; D might be TRBD1 (5 bases). In germline, CDR1 is KGHSH, CDR2 LQKENI. The V gene lost 2 bases and the J gene lost 7 bases, with 11 bases spanning the gap. This CDR3 comprises 14 residues. CDR3 protein: CASSPRGIREKLFF. CDR3 DNA sequence: TGTGCCAGCTCACCAAGGGGAATCCGTGAAAAACTGTTTTTT.

This clone came up a few times. V usage is TRBV9 and J usage is TRBJ2-5, with 13 bases aligning to TRBD2. Germline lookup yields CDR1 SGDLS and CDR2 YYNGEE. CDR3 length equals 20 residues. Trimming took 0 bases from V and 2 from J; bases not matched to a gene: 13. The CDR3 is CASSVDEGSGTSGIQETQYF. For the CDR3, the DNA is TGTGCCAGCAGCGTAGATGAGGGATCGGGGACTAGCGGGATTCAAGAGACCCAGTACTTC.

This clone was counted a few times. The chain uses TRBV7-2 and TRBJ2-2, with 8 bases that match TRBD2. CDR3 length equals 15 residues. V lost 5 bases and J lost 3; bases outside the gene matches: 5. Germline V gene sequence: CDR1 SGHTA, CDR2 FQGNSA. DNA of the CDR3: TGTGCCAGCAGCCTTCAAGCGGGAGACACCGGGGAGCTGTTTTTT. Translated: CASSLQAGDTGELFF.

This clone was seen a few times. The rearrangement joins TRBV7-9 to TRBJ1-4, with 8 bases lining up with TRBD1. The CDR3 is made up of 16 amino acids. Germline V gene data show CDR1 as SEHNR and CDR2 as FQNEAQ (reference sequence). With 3 bases clipped from V and 2 bases from J, the junction kept 5 bases outside the gene matches. CDR3 in DNA: TGTGCCAGCAGCTTTGCTCCAGGGGGCACTAATGAAAAACTGTTTTTT. Translating gives CASSFAPGGTNEKLFF.

This chain uses TRBV12-5 with TRBJ2-7; unclear D gene. V gave up 5 bases and J gave up 4 bases, with 9 bases separating them. Germline V gene sequence: CDR1 LGHNT, CDR2 FRNRAP. CDR3 length: 12 residues. Here the CDR3 reads CASGPSSYEQYF. The CDR3 DNA reads as TGTGCTAGTGGTCCGTCCTCTTACGAGCAGTACTTC.

A few counts support this clone. The chain is built from TRBV6-6 and TRBJ1-2; no clear D gene. V was cut by 6 bases and J by 3 bases, with 17 bases left in between. The CDR3 consists of 15 residues. Germline CDR1 is MNHNY and CDR2 is SVGAGI (reference sequence). The DNA for the CDR3 is TGTGCCAGCAGGAGCTTAAGGAGGATTGACTATGGCTACACCTTC. It yields the protein CASRSLRRIDYGYTF.

The J gene is TRBJ2-7, the V gene TRBV11-2, with TRBD2 matching over 7 bases. This CDR3 comprises 17 residues. Germline V lookup: CDR1 SGHAT, CDR2 FQNNGV. Losses at the gene ends were 1 base for V and 5 bases for J; bases not matched to a gene: 14. The CDR3 sequence is CASSLVRTRGESHEQYF. CDR3 nucleotides: TGTGCCAGCAGCTTAGTCCGGACTAGGGGTGAATCCCACGAGCAGTACTTC.

The chain joins TRBV27 to TRBJ2-6; 9 nucleotides line up with TRBD2. This CDR3 spans 21 amino acids. The V segment lost 7 bases and the J segment 0 bases; nucleotides outside the gene matches: 19. In germline, CDR1 is MNHEY, CDR2 SMNVEV (reference sequence). CDR3: CASMGAGGPRDGFSGANVLTF. As DNA, the CDR3 is TGTGCCAGCATGGGCGCGGGAGGGCCAAGAGATGGATTCTCTGGGGCCAACGTCCTGACTTTC.

The chain links TRBV5-3 to TRBJ2-7; weak D call: TRBD2 (6 bases). TRBV5-3 carries the ORF label, with uncertain function. The CDR3 sequence is 15 residues long. Trimming removed 0 bases from V and 2 bases from J, with 12 bases in between. The CDR3 here is CARSLVAEATYEQYF. The CDR3 region has the DNA TGTGCCAGAAGCTTGGTAGCGGAAGCTACCTACGAGCAGTACTTC.

As for this clone: An end of the junction does not agree with germline; a read error may underlie this. The chain uses TRBV6-1 and TRBJ2-5; tentatively, D is TRBD2 (5 bases). Germline V gene data show CDR1 as MNHNS and CDR2 as SASEGT. The CDR3 totals 20 residues. The DNA of the CDR3 is TGTGCCAGCAGTGAAAGGGTCCCGAGGTGGGAGAGGGTGGGTGATGAGACTCAGTACTTC. This translates into CASSERVPRWERVGDETQYF.

The chain links TRBV9 to TRBJ2-2, with a weak D call TRBD1 (5 bases). Germline loops: CDR1 SGDLS, CDR2 YYNGEE. The V end lost 2 bases, the J end lost 3 bases, and 8 bases lay between the germline ends. The CDR3 totals 14 residues. The CDR3 DNA reads TGTGCCAGCAGCGTTTGGGGCGACACCGGGGAGCTGTTTTTT. Protein: CASSVWGDTGELFF.

CDR3 nucleotide sequence: TGTGCCAGTAGTACTAGCGGGAGGGGGGGAGAGACCCAGTACTTC. Amino acids: CASSTSGRGGETQYF. This chain links TRBV19 with TRBJ2-5; 12 nucleotides agree with TRBD2. V shed 4 bases, J shed 4 bases, and the junction held 4 bases outside the gene matches. CDR3 length: 15 amino acids. Per germline, CDR1 LNHDA and CDR2 SQIVND (reference sequence). The variable domain in full, with the rest retrieved from reference TRBV19 and TRBJ2-5, is DGGITQSPKYLFRKEGQNVTLSCEQNLNHDAMYWYRQDPGQGLRLIYYSQIVNDFQKGDIAEGYSVSREKKESFPLTVTSAQKNPTAFYLCASSTSGRGGETQYFGPGTRLLVL.

The CDR3 loop reads CASSDHRGLNTEAFF. The CDR3 nucleotides read TGCGCCAGCAGTGACCACAGGGGTCTTAACACTGAAGCTTTCTTT. The chain links TRBV10-1 to TRBJ1-1; 7 nucleotides agree with TRBD1. Germline-derived CDR1 and CDR2 are WNHNN and SYGVQD (reference sequence). V dropped 3 bases and J dropped 2; count of bases not matched to a gene: 6. The CDR3 is 15 residues long.